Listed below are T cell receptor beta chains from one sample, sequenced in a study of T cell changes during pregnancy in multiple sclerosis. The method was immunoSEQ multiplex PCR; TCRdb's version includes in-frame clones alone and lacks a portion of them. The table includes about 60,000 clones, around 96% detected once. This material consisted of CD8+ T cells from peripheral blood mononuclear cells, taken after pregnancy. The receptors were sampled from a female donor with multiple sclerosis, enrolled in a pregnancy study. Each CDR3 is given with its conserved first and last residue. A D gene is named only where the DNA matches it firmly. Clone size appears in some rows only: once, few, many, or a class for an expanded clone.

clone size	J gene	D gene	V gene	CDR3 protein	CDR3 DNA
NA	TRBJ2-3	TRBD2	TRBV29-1	CSAEGREVRTDTQYF	TGCAGCGCCGAGGGGCGGGAGGTCCGCACAGATACGCAGTATTTT
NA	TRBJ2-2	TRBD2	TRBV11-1	CASSEGRTSGRYTGELFF	TGTGCCAGCAGCGAGGGTCGGACTAGCGGGAGATACACCGGGGAGCTGTTTTTT
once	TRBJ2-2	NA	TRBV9	CASRRRGGNTGELFF	TGTGCCAGCAGACGAAGAGGAGGGAACACCGGGGAGCTGTTTTTT
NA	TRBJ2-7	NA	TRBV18	CASSTRSVYYEQYF	TGTGCCAGCTCAACACGTTCTGTTTACTACGAGCAGTACTTC
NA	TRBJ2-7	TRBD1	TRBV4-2	CASSLGTGVNEQYF	TGTGCCAGCAGCCTCGGGACAGGGGTTAATGAGCAGTACTTC
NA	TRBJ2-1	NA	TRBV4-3	CASSPVGAGNEQFF	TGCGCCAGCAGCCCCGTAGGGGCGGGGAATGAGCAGTTCTTC
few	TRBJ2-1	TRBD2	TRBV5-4	CASSLVPSGSQFF	TGTGCCAGCAGCTTGGTTCCTAGCGGGAGCCAGTTCTTC
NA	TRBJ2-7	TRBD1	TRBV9	CASSVGTGAYEQYF	TGTGCCAGCAGCGTAGGTACAGGGGCCTACGAGCAGTACTTC
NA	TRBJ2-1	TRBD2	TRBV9	CASSVESGIYNEQFF	TGTGCCAGCAGCGTCGAAAGCGGGATCTACAATGAGCAGTTCTTC
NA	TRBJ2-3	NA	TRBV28	CASRNAEGWGADTQYF	TGTGCCAGCAGAAATGCCGAGGGGTGGGGGGCAGATACGCAGTATTTT
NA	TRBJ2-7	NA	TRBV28	CASSSRLGTYEQYF	TGTGCCAGCAGTTCTCGACTCGGAACCTACGAGCAGTACTTC
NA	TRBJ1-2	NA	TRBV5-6	CASSLTASMGYTF	TGTGCCAGCAGCTTAACAGCCTCTATGGGCTACACCTTC
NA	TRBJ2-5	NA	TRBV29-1	CSVEDLARQETQYF	TGCAGCGTTGAAGATCTAGCTAGGCAAGAGACCCAGTACTTC
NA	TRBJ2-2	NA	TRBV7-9	CASSEQGLYTGELFF	TGTGCCAGCAGCGAGCAGGGGCTCTACACCGGGGAGCTGTTTTTT
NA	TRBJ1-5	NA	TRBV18	CASSPSGFSSNQPQHF	TGTGCCAGCTCACCTTCCGGGTTCTCTAGCAATCAGCCCCAGCATTTT
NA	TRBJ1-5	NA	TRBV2	CASSEFWQGDSLNQPQHF	TGTGCCAGCAGTGAATTCTGGCAGGGTGATTCCCTCAATCAGCCCCAGCATTTT
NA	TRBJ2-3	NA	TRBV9	CASSVYPSFADTQYF	TGTGCCAGCAGCGTATACCCTAGCTTCGCAGATACGCAGTATTTT
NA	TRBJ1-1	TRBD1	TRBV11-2	CASSSRDRAEAFF	TGTGCCAGCAGCTCCCGGGACAGAGCTGAAGCTTTCTTT
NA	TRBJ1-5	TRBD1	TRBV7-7	CASSLKNGTGEQPQHF	TGTGCTAGCAGCCTCAAGAACGGGACAGGGGAACAGCCCCAGCATTTT
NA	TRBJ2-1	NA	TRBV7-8	CASSLGGLGNEQFF	TGTGCCAGCAGCCTAGGCGGGCTGGGCAATGAGCAGTTCTTC
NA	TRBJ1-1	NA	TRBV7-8	CASSLVEEAFF	TGTGCCAGCAGCTTAGTAGAGGAAGCTTTCTTT
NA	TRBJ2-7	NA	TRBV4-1	CASSQVGRHYEQYF	TGCGCCAGCAGCCAAGTCGGCAGGCACTACGAGCAGTACTTC
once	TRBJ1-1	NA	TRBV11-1	CASSRGPNTEAFF	TGTGCCAGCAGCCGAGGTCCGAACACTGAAGCTTTCTTT
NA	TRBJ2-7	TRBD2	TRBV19	CASSLGLAGGEQYF	TGTGCCAGTAGTTTGGGACTAGCGGGAGGCGAGCAGTACTTC
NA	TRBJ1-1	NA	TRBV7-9	CASSSRDTLNTEAFF	TGTGCCAGCAGCTCCCGGGACACTTTGAACACTGAAGCTTTCTTT
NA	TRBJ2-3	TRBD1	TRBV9	CASSGGTGGFTDTQYF	TGTGCCAGCAGCGGGGGGACAGGGGGCTTCACAGATACGCAGTATTTT
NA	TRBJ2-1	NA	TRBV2	CASSDYRENPNNEQFF	TGTGCCAGCAGTGATTATAGAGAGAATCCCAACAATGAGCAGTTCTTC
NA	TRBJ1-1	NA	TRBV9	CASSTGGDEAFF	TGTGCCAGCAGCACCGGGGGGGACGAAGCTTTCTTT
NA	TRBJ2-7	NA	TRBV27	CASSLAGNRHYEQYF	TGTGCCAGCAGTTTAGCGGGGAACCGACACTACGAGCAGTACTTC
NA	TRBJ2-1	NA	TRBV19	CASSPGLIEQFF	TGTGCCAGTAGCCCGGGACTTATAGAGCAGTTCTTC
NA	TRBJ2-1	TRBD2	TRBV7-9	CASSAGLAGYEQFF	TGTGCCAGCAGCGCCGGACTAGCGGGTTATGAGCAGTTCTTC
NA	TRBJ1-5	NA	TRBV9	CASSPVSDYSNQPQHF	TGTGCCAGCAGCCCCGTTTCAGACTATAGCAATCAGCCCCAGCATTTT
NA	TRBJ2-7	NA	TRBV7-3	CASSEFSGSYEQYF	TGTGCCAGCAGCGAGTTTAGCGGAAGCTACGAGCAGTACTTC
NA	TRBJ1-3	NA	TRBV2	CATLGDSGNTIYF	TGTGCCACCCTAGGAGATTCTGGAAACACCATATATTTT
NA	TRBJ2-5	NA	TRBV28	CASSLGTTKTQYF	TGTGCCAGCAGTCTTGGGACAACGAAGACCCAGTACTTC
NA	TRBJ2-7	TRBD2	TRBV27	CATRRGAFEQYF	TGTGCCACCCGGCGGGGGGCTTTCGAGCAGTACTTC
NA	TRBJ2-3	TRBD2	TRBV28	CASSFREGPDTQYF	TGTGCCAGCAGTTTCCGGGAGGGACCAGATACGCAGTATTTT
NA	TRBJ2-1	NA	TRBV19	CASSVTRFNEQFF	TGTGCCAGTAGTGTCACTAGGTTCAATGAGCAGTTCTTC
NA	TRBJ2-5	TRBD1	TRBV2	CASSAGQGARETQYF	TGTGCCAGCAGTGCTGGACAGGGGGCCCGGGAGACCCAGTACTTC
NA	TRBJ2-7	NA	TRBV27	CASTDNYEQYF	TGTGCCAGCACTGACAACTACGAGCAGTACTTC
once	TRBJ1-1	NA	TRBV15	CATSRDRGVNTEAFF	TGTGCCACCAGCAGAGATCGGGGGGTGAACACTGAAGCTTTCTTT
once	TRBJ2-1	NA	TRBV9	CASSSNEQFF	TGTGCCAGCAGCTCGAATGAGCAGTTCTTC
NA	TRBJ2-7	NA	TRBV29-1	CSVEYGGGSSYEQYF	TGCAGCGTTGAATACGGCGGCGGCAGCTCCTACGAGCAGTACTTC
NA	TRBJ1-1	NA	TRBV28	CASSPLLKQAEAFF	TGTGCCAGCAGTCCCTTATTGAAACAAGCTGAAGCTTTCTTT
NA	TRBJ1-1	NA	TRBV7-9	CASSLPSMNTEAFF	TGTGCCAGCAGCTTACCCAGTATGAACACTGAAGCTTTCTTT
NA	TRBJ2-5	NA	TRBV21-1	CASRERVGSGVTETQYF	TGTGCCAGCAGAGAGCGGGTAGGCTCCGGGGTAACGGAGACCCAGTACTTC
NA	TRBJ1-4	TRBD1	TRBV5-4	CASSLLGTGGEKLFF	TGTGCCAGCAGCTTGCTTGGGACAGGGGGCGAAAAACTGTTTTTT
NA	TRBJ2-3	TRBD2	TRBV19	CASSMRLAGGTDTQYF	TGTGCCAGTAGTATGCGGCTAGCGGGAGGCACAGATACGCAGTATTTT
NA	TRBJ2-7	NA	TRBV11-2	CASSIRPGPGDEQYF	TGTGCCAGCAGCATTCGTCCGGGACCAGGGGACGAGCAGTACTTC
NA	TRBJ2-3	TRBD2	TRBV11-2	CASSLGLAADTQYF	TGTGCCAGCAGCCTGGGACTAGCAGCGGATACGCAGTATTTT
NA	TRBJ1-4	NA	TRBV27	CASSLSGGPNEKLFF	TGTGCCAGCAGTTTATCCGGGGGACCTAATGAAAAACTGTTTTTT
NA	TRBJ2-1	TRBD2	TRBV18	CASSPRRLAGELYNEQFF	TGTGCCAGCTCACCGAGGAGACTAGCGGGGGAACTTTACAATGAGCAGTTCTTC